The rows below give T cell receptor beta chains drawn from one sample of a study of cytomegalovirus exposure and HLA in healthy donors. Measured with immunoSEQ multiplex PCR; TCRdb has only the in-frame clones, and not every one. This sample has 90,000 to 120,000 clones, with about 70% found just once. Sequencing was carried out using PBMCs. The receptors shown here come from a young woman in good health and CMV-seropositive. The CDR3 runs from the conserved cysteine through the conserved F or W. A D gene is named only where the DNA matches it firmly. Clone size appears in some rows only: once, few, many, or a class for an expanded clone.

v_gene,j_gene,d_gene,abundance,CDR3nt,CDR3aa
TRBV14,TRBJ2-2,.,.,TGTGCCAGCAGCCGAGACGCCACATCTAGTAGTACCGGGGAGCTGTTTTTT,CASSRDATSSSTGELFF
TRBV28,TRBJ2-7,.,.,TGTGCCAGCAGTCCGAGCGCCGAGCAGTACTTC,CASSPSAEQYF
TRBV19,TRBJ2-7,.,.,TGTGCCAGTAGTATGGCCCCAGGGGCGAGTTACGAGCAGTACTTC,CASSMAPGASYEQYF
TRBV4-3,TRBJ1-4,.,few,TGCGCCAGCTCGAACAGGGTTAATGAAAAACTGTTTTTT,CASSNRVNEKLFF
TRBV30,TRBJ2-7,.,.,TGTGCCTGGAGTGGGACTTCCCCCTACGAGCAGTACTTC,CAWSGTSPYEQYF
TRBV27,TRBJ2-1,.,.,TGTGCCAGCAGAGCGCTCAGCGGGCTCCACAATGAGCAGTTCTTC,CASRALSGLHNEQFF
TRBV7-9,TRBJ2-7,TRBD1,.,TGTGCCAGCAGCGTAAGCGGTACAGGGGGCTTATTCGAGCAGTACTTC,CASSVSGTGGLFEQYF
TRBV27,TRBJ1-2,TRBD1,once,TGTGCCAGCAGTAGAGGACAGGGATCCTATGGCTACACCTTC,CASSRGQGSYGYTF
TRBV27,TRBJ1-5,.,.,TGTGCCAGCAGTTATTCTCTCGTCCTGCCCCAGCATTTT,CASSYSLVLPQHF
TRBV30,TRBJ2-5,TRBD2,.,TGTGCCTGGGGTTTGGGAGGGGTAGAGACCCAGTACTTC,CAWGLGGVETQYF
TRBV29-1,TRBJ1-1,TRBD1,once,TGCAGCGGGGGACAGCCGAACACTGAAGCTTTCTTT,CSGGQPNTEAFF